Sequencing of this T cell receptor beta chain was carried out in a study of T cells after yellow fever vaccination. Findings of the study overall: Secondary responses were weaker yet peaked faster, day 5 versus 15.

From the 5' RACE reads, TCRdb called clonotypes with MiXCR, one entry per CDR3 protein. The data contain 300,000 or so distinct CDR3 sequences, 3.5% to 4.5% of them seen just once; the ten biggest clones take up less than 25%. A word on this clonotype: What it recognizes is unknown.

Germline assignment: CDR1 LNHNV and CDR2 YYDKDF (reference sequence). With V trimmed by 4 bases and J by 3 bases, 13 bases remained unmatched. This CDR3 is 17 amino acids long. The specimen comprised PBMCs, sampled 5 days after the yellow fever booster vaccination. The rearrangement uses TRBV15 and TRBJ2-3; TRBD1 aligns across 7 bases. The receptor was derived from a young man who received the YFV17D yellow fever vaccine. CDR3 DNA sequence: TGTGCCACCAGCATCGGAGAGGGGGCATTTGCTACAGATACGCAGTATTTT. As protein: CATSIGEGAFATDTQYF. Combining the CDR3 with reference TRBV15 and TRBJ2-3 gives the whole variable domain DAMVIQNPRYQVTQFGKPVTLSCSQTLNHNVMYWYQQKSSQAPKLLFHYYDKDFNNEADTPDNFQSRRPNTSFCFLDIRSPGLGDTAMYLCATSIGEGAFATDTQYFGPGTRLTVL.